The clone carrying this T cell receptor (beta chain) was counted between two and nine times. Its target is not known. Each CDR3 protein is one row after TCRdb ran MiXCR on the RT-PCR reads. The sample includes a few hundred thousand distinct CDR3 sequences, 13% to 15% seen only once; the top ten take around 10%. The data were taken from a study of response to subunit inactivated influenza vaccine. The V end was cut by 0 bases, the J end by 2 bases, with 5 bases between. The V gene's germline CDR1 is SGHTA and CDR2 FQGNSA. The CDR3 contains 14 residues. Study-level findings and limits: Each seasonal influenza vaccination recruits few new T cells, the authors suggested.

The chain recombines TRBV7-2 with TRBJ2-1, with unresolved D. The sequence came from a man aged 50 or older who received an inactivated influenza vaccine. The sequenced sample was PBMCs from blood, obtained 11 to 12 days after vaccination. The chain's CDR3 is CASSLASAYNEQFF. The CDR3 region has the DNA TGTGCCAGCAGCTTAGCCTCGGCCTACAATGAGCAGTTCTTC.